This T cell receptor beta chain is drawn from a study of blood T cells in healthy people across ages. Using a J-beta primer mix together with a sample-barcoded 5' primer, a second PCR was run for about 6 to 12 cycles. TCRdb re-derived calls from the 5' RACE reads in MiXCR, one entry per CDR3 protein. The table has around 1,000,000 distinct CDR3 sequences, 35% to 40% seen once. Between the trimmed V and J ends, which lost 0 bases and 0 bases, there was a span of 6 bases. The germline CDR1 and CDR2 sequences are LGHNA and YNFKEQ. The CDR3 length is 16 residues. The material sequenced was blood. This TCR was sampled from a man between 18 and 35 years old in good health. This rearrangement joins TRBV4-2 to TRBJ2-6; D ambiguous. CDR3 sequence reads: CASSQESGSGANVLTF. CDR3 DNA sequence: TGTGCCAGCAGCCAAGAATCCGGCTCTGGGGCCAACGTCCTGACTTTC.